The next 20 T cell receptor beta chains were all read from a single sample in a study of T cells after yellow fever vaccination. TCRdb reprocessed the 5' RACE reads via MiXCR and lists one record per CDR3 protein. The sample shows about 550,000 distinct CDR3 sequences, roughly a fifth of them seen only once. This sample comprised PBMCs, obtained 15 days after the yellow fever booster vaccination. All receptors derive from a man aged 30 to 39 who received the YFV17D yellow fever vaccine.

The chain is built from TRBV18 and TRBJ2-5, with D hard to call. This CDR3 comprises 12 residues. Looked up from germline, CDR1 is KGHSH and CDR2 is LQKENI. Trimming left V 0 bases short and J 5 bases short, with 4 bases between. The CDR3 region is CASSPPTETQYF. The CDR3 DNA reads as TGTGCCAGCTCACCACCCACCGAGACCCAGTACTTC.

The CDR3 DNA is TGCAGTGCTAGGTCTCAGTCGAACACCGGGGAGCTGTTTTTT. Encoded protein: CSARSQSNTGELFF. The J gene is TRBJ2-2, the V gene TRBV20-1; D is uncertain. Germline V gene lookup returns CDR1 DFQATT and CDR2 SNEGSKA (reference sequence). The V end lost 3 bases, the J end lost 0 bases, and 8 bases lay between the germline ends. This CDR3 has 14 residues.

V gene TRBV6-1 combines with J gene TRBJ2-7, with TRBD1 matching 10 bases. This CDR3 contains 15 residues. V gave up 3 bases and J gave up 1 base; unmatched junction bases: 3. CDR1 MNHNS and CDR2 SASEGT come from the germline V gene. DNA for the CDR3: TGTGCCAGCAGTGAGGCGGGACAGGGGTCCTACGAGCAGTACTTC. Translating gives CASSEAGQGSYEQYF.

This clonotype was observed a handful of times. The chain recombines TRBV29-1 with TRBJ2-3; possibly TRBD2 for D (6 bases). V lost 1 base and J lost 14, with 13 bases in between. Germline assignment: CDR1 SQVTM and CDR2 ANQGSEA. The length of the CDR3 is 11 residues. The CDR3 loop reads CSVEGAGWLYF. CDR3 DNA: TGCAGCGTTGAAGGGGCGGGATGGTTGTATTTT.

The V gene is TRBV7-2, the J gene TRBJ2-4; no definite D call. Germline assignment: CDR1 SGHTA and CDR2 FQGNSA. V was trimmed by 2 bases and J by 0 bases, leaving 5 bases between them. The CDR3 contains 14 residues. Here the CDR3 reads CASSLRLAKNIQYF. CDR3 in DNA: TGTGCCAGCAGCTTAAGACTAGCCAAAAACATTCAGTACTTC. Looking up the rest from reference TRBV7-2 and TRBJ2-4 gives the full variable domain: GAGVSQSPSNKVTEKGKDVELRCDPISGHTALYWYRQSLGQGLEFLIYFQGNSAPDKSGLPSDRFSAERTGGSVSTLTIQRTQQEDSAVYLCASSLRLAKNIQYFGAGTRLSVL.

V and J are TRBV29-1 and TRBJ2-5; 7 bases align to TRBD1. Germline V CDR1 and CDR2: SQVTM, ANQGSEA. CDR3 length: 10 residues. Losses at the gene ends were 7 bases for V and 9 bases for J; bases not matched to a gene: 5. CDR3 coding DNA: TGCAGCGCTGGACAGGAGGCCCAGTACTTC. Amino acid sequence: CSAGQEAQYF.

The chain couples TRBV7-2 to TRBJ2-1; D remains unclear. This CDR3 region has 14 residues. Looked up from germline, CDR1 is SGHTA and CDR2 is FQGNSA. V shed 2 bases and J shed 12 bases, with 17 bases lying between them. In nucleotides, the CDR3 is TGTGCCAGCAGCTTATCCACCCCTCACATGGGGCAGTTCTTC. Its protein is CASSLSTPHMGQFF.

This clonotype has more than one count but fewer than ten. V usage is TRBV11-2 and J usage is TRBJ2-1; perhaps TRBD2 as D (5 bases). The germline V and J ends were trimmed by 4 bases and 7 bases, with 17 bases remaining between them. CDR1 and CDR2 from the germline V gene are SGHAT and FQNNGV. This CDR3 contains 15 residues. The DNA of the CDR3 is TGTGCCAGCAGCTCCCAGAACGGGATAGAAAATGAGCAGTTCTTC. Its protein is CASSSQNGIENEQFF. The full variable domain, its missing parts supplied by reference TRBV11-2 and TRBJ2-1, is EAGVAQSPRYKIIEKRQSVAFWCNPISGHATLYWYQQILGQGPKLLIQFQNNGVVDDSQLPKDRFSAERLKGVDSTLKIQPAKLEDSAVYLCASSSQNGIENEQFFGPGTRLTVL.

This clonotype was seen many times. The chain recombines TRBV7-9 with TRBJ2-1; weak D call: TRBD2 (5 bases). The CDR3 extends over 12 amino acids. Germline assignment: CDR1 SEHNR and CDR2 FQNEAQ (reference sequence). V was trimmed by 10 bases and J by 6 bases, leaving 13 bases between them. The CDR3 DNA reads TGTGCCATTGCGGAGGACCTCAATGAGCAGTTCTTC. This encodes CAIAEDLNEQFF.

The gene calls are TRBV20-1 and TRBJ1-4; D call uncertain. Between the trimmed V and J ends, which lost 0 bases and 0 bases, there was a span of 5 bases. There are 14 residues in the CDR3. Per the germline V gene, CDR1 is DFQATT and CDR2 is SNEGSKA (reference sequence). This CDR3 is CSARDWTTNEKLFF. CDR3 sequence (DNA): TGCAGTGCTAGAGATTGGACAACTAATGAAAAACTGTTTTTT.

The table lists this clonotype with a few counts. The J gene is TRBJ2-1, the V gene TRBV12-3 or TRBV12-4, with D unresolved. The CDR3 is 17 amino acids. V was trimmed by 1 base and J by 5 bases, leaving 18 bases between them. For the CDR3, the DNA is TGTGCCAGCAGTTTAGTGATTTTCAGGCGATGGGACAATGAGCAGTTCTTC. Protein product: CASSLVIFRRWDNEQFF.

This clonotype was seen more than once but under ten times. CDR3 in DNA: TGTGCCAGCAGTTTATGGGCGCAAGAGACCCAGTACTTC. Translation: CASSLWAQETQYF. The V call is TRBV12-3 or TRBV12-4, the J call TRBJ2-5; the D is unclear. V lost 2 bases and J lost 2, with 6 bases in between. The CDR3 has 13 residues.

DNA for the CDR3: TGTGCCAGCAGCCAAGATCCCCAGGGTCGAGAGACCCAGTACTTC. This sequence encodes CASSQDPQGRETQYF. V is TRBV3-1 and J is TRBJ2-5; a possible D gene is TRBD1 (5 bases). The CDR3 is made up of 15 amino acids. V was shortened by 0 bases and J by 4 bases, with 12 bases between the two germline ends. In germline, CDR1 is LGHDT, CDR2 YNNKEL (reference sequence).

This clonotype was seen a handful of times. The gene calls are TRBV12-3 or TRBV12-4 and TRBJ1-6; the D gene is possibly TRBD1 (5 bases). The CDR3 is 15 residues long. Between the trimmed V and J ends, which lost 7 bases and 1 base, there was a span of 11 bases. The CDR3 sequence is CASKNRGSYNSPLHF. The CDR3 DNA reads TGTGCCAGCAAAAATCGGGGGTCCTATAATTCACCCCTCCACTTT.

The gene calls are TRBV9 and TRBJ2-2; 7 nucleotides agree with TRBD2. The CDR3 covers 14 residues. CDR1 SGDLS and CDR2 YYNGEE come from the germline V gene. V trimming: 0 bases; J trimming: 9 bases; junction bases outside the gene matches: 5. The CDR3 DNA follows: TGTGCCAGCAGCGTAGGGACTAGACAAAGGGAGCTGTTTTTT. Translated: CASSVGTRQRELFF.

In its sample, this clonotype was seen many times. This chain connects TRBV10-3 to TRBJ2-5, with D perhaps matching TRBD1 (5 bases). This CDR3 is 13 amino acids long. From germline, CDR1 is ENHRY and CDR2 SYGVKD. Trimming left V 6 bases short and J 4 bases short, with 12 bases between. The CDR3 DNA reads as TGTGCCATCAGAGGGCAGGGTGGAGAGACCCAGTACTTC. It is translated as CAIRGQGGETQYF.

This clonotype was found a few times. This chain connects TRBV29-1 to TRBJ2-2, with D tentatively TRBD2 (6 bases). The germline V gene encodes CDR1 SQVTM and CDR2 ANQGSEA. CDR3 length equals 13 residues. Trimming left V 4 bases short and J 5 bases short, with 11 bases between. The CDR3 DNA reads as TGCAGCGTTGGGAGGCGGGATACCGGGGAGCTGTTTTTT. This gives the protein CSVGRRDTGELFF.

The chain links TRBV5-1 to TRBJ2-4; D possibly corresponds to TRBD1 (5 bases). The CDR3 is 16 residues long. V shed 2 bases and J shed 1 base, with 13 bases lying between them. CDR1 is SGHRS, CDR2 YFSETQ, per germline. The CDR3 is CASSLEGATAKNIQYF. CDR3 sequence (DNA): TGCGCCAGCAGCTTAGAAGGGGCGACGGCCAAAAACATTCAGTACTTC.

The chain recombines TRBV11-2 with TRBJ1-1, with TRBD1 as a possible D gene (6 bases). The V end lost 0 bases, the J end lost 10 bases, and 12 bases lay between the germline ends. CDR1 is SGHAT, CDR2 FQNNGV, per germline. CDR3 size: 13 residues. The CDR3 sequence: CASSLDPGGRAFF. The CDR3 coding sequence is TGTGCCAGCAGCTTAGATCCGGGGGGGCGAGCTTTCTTT.

This clonotype has only a few counts. The chain recombines TRBV6-1 with TRBJ1-4; D remains ambiguous. Germline V gene data show CDR1 as MNHNS and CDR2 as SASEGT. V was pared by 7 bases and J by 0 bases, with 21 bases between. This CDR3 has 18 residues. In nucleotides, the CDR3 is TGTGCCAGCACCCACACAGCCAGTCGAATTGCAACTAATGAAAAACTGTTTTTT. Translated, it gives CASTHTASRIATNEKLFF.